This T cell receptor beta chain was observed in a study of post-analysis software for immune sequencing data (dated by TCRdb to between 2014 and 2016). Regarding the research as a whole: Disease courses on record covered relapsing-remitting, secondary progressive and progressive-relapsing multiple sclerosis, though some patients had no subtype annotation. A subset of samples was prepared in parallel using single-end sample barcoding, then pooled and co-amplified after Illumina adapter ligation. Patient repertoires were compared against around twelve previously published healthy control repertoires from donors aged about 6 to 25 years. The full study reports these points: A handful of TRBV segments, including TRBV5-6, TRBV5-1 and TRBV20-1, were significantly more frequent in patients than controls. Compared with controls, multiple sclerosis patients had significantly lower normalized Chao1 diversity, a finding suggesting substantial peripheral T-cell clonal expansion. Direct clustering with F measure revealed strong co-clustering of samples prepared in the same batch, which led to a batch-effect correction. The multiple sclerosis patient group was slightly younger than the control group.

V is cut back by 2 bases and J by 3 bases, with 12 bases in the junction unmatched. CDR1 SGHRS and CDR2 YFSETQ were looked up in the germline V gene. Measured from the cysteine to the phenylalanine, the CDR3 is 18 residues long. The only DNA kept is the CDR3, 54 bases in frame from the first base. TCR beta repertoires were profiled from peripheral blood of roughly 13 young patients with multiple sclerosis to demonstrate the VDJtools post-analysis software. The multiple sclerosis patients were children and adolescents ranging in age from roughly 6 to 16 years. To prepare the library, PCR was applied. TCRdb records Illumina HiSeq 2500 as the sequencer. To reduce PCR and sequencing biases, unique molecular identifiers were built into the TCR beta cDNA libraries. Per 1 to 10 million input T cells, approximately 500,000 cDNA molecules were obtained, such that each molecule approximated one T cell. The same protocol used for the earlier healthy control dataset was applied to prepare and sequence the patient libraries. Within a given batch, samples were prepared together, multiplexed and sequenced on the same HiSeq lane. From the authors' description of their analysis: Raw barcoded reads were processed with MIGEC, discarding single-read molecular identifier groups before consensus assembly and CDR3 extraction. Clonotype tables were post-analysed with VDJtools, normalizing diversity by down-sampling all datasets to the smallest sample size. To correct batch-related cross-sample contamination, repertoire overlap clustering matched CDR3 amino acid sequences but not nucleotide sequences. TCRdb itself trimmed the public reads at Q25 with fastp, ran MiXCR and retained productive beta chains. For every CDR3 protein sequence, its rows merge into one entry that carries the most common genes and DNA. The V and J calls reflect TCRdb's pipeline rather than the authors' work. For this sample the table gives fewer than 850,000 distinct CDR3 sequences, of which roughly 29% were detected only once. The top ten constitute roughly 0.53% of the sample.

In the case of this clonotype: Its recognized antigen is unknown. No base quality information exists; no much larger clone differs at one position.

The sequence derives from a girl under 18 with multiple sclerosis. The specimen was blood. The chain is assembled from TRBV5-1 and TRBJ2-1, with TRBD2 matching 9 junction bases. CDR3 loop: CASSLTWGTSMFYNEQFF. The DNA reads as follows: TGCGCCAGCAGCTTAACTTGGGGGACTAGCATGTTCTACAATGAGCAGTTCTTC.